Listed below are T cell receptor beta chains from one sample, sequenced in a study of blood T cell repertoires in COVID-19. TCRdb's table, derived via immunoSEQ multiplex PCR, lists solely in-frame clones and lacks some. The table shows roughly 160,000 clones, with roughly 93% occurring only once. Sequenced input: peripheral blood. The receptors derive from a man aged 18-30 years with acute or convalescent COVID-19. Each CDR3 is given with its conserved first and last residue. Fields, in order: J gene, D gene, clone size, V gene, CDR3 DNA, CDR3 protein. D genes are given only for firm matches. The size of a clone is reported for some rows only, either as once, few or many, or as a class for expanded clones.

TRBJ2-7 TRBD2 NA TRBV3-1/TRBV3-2 TGTGCCAGCAGCCCCCGAGCTAGCGGGGGTTTCGAGCAGTACTTC CASSPRASGGFEQYF
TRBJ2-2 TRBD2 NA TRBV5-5 TGTGCCAGCAGCGCGGGACTAGCGGGAGCCGTCGGGGAGCTGTTTTTT CASSAGLAGAVGELFF
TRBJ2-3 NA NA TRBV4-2 TGTGCCAGCAGCCAATTTAGAGCAGATACGCAGTATTTT CASSQFRADTQYF
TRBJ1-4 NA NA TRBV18 TGTGCCAGCTCACCATCAGGCAATGAAAAACTGTTTTTT CASSPSGNEKLFF
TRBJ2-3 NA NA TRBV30 TGTGCCTGGAGTGTATTGCGTAGCACAGATACGCAGTATTTT CAWSVLRSTDTQYF
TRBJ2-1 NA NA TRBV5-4 TGTGCCAGCAGCTTTGGACACCTCAATGAGCAGTTCTTC CASSFGHLNEQFF
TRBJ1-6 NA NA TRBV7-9 TGTGCCAGCAGCTTAGCGACAGGCGGGTACAATAATTCACCCCTCCACTTT CASSLATGGYNNSPLHF
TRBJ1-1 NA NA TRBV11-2 TGTGCCAGCACTTTAGCGACAGGGAACACTGAAGCTTTCTTT CASTLATGNTEAFF
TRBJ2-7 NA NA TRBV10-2 TGCGCCAGCAGCTCCATGGGAGGTTCATACGAGCAGTACTTC CASSSMGGSYEQYF
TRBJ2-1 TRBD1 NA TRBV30 TGTGCCTGGATCCCCCCGGGACAGGGAAATAATGAGCAGTTCTTC CAWIPPGQGNNEQFF
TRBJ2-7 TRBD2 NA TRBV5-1 TGCGCCAGCAGCTTGGATCCTAGCGGGGCCTACGAGCAGTACTTC CASSLDPSGAYEQYF
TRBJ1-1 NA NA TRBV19 TGTGCCAGTAGGTCTACAGGGTTGAACACTGAAGCTTTCTTT CASRSTGLNTEAFF
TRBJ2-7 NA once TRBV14 TGTGCCAGCAGCCAAGAAAAACACTACTACGAGCAGTACTTC CASSQEKHYYEQYF
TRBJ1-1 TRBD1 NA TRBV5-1 TGCGCCAGCAGCTTGGGGGGACAGGGCCTGAACACTGAAGCTTTCTTT CASSLGGQGLNTEAFF
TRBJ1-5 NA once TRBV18 TGTGCCAGCTCAAGCAGGACTGGGAATCAGCCCCAGCATTTT CASSSRTGNQPQHF
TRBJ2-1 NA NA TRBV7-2 TGTGCCAGCAGCACCGGTTTCTACAATGAGCAGTTCTTC CASSTGFYNEQFF
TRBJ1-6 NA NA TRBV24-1 TGTGCCACCAGGGGATCGGGGTCTAATTCACCCCTCCACTTT CATRGSGSNSPLHF
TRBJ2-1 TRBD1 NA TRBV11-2 TGTGCCAGCAGCTTAGGACAGGGTTACTACAATGAGCAGTTCTTC CASSLGQGYYNEQFF
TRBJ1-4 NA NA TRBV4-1 TGCGCCAGCAGCCAATCGGGGGGAGGTAATGAAAAACTGTTTTTT CASSQSGGGNEKLFF
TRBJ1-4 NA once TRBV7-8 TGTGCCAGCAGCTTGGTCGGGAGTGAAAAACTGTTTTTT CASSLVGSEKLFF
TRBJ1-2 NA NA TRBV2 TGTGCCAGCAGTGAGAGGGAAACTTATGGCTACACCTTC CASSERETYGYTF
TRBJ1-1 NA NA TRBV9 TGTGCCAGCAGCGGGAGAGACACTGAAGCTTTCTTT CASSGRDTEAFF
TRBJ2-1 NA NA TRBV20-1 TGCAGTGCTAGCAGGGGCGAGCAGTTCTTC CSASRGEQFF
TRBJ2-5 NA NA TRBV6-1 TGTGCCAGCAGTGAAACGAGGGACACTAGACGACAAGAGACCCAGTACTTC CASSETRDTRRQETQYF
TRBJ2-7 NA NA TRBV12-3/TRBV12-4 TGTGCCAGCAGTTCTGAGGGATTGGGCGAGCAGTACTTC CASSSEGLGEQYF
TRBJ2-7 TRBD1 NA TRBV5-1 TGCGCCAGCAGACACGTTGTAGGGGGCGCATCCTACGAGCAGTACTTC CASRHVVGGASYEQYF
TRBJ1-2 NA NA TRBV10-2 TGCGCCAGCCTCAACCCGGGTGTCAACTATGGCTACACCTTC CASLNPGVNYGYTF
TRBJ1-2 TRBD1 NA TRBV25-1 TGTGCCAGCAGTTCCCGGACAGGCGGACGCGGCTACACCTTC CASSSRTGGRGYTF
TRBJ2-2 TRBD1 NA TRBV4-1 TGCGCCAGCAGCCAAGGGGCGACAGGGTGGACCGGGGAGCTGTTTTTT CASSQGATGWTGELFF
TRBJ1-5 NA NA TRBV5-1 TGCGCCAGCAGCTTAGGAGGTGCCGATCAGCCCCAGCATTTT CASSLGGADQPQHF
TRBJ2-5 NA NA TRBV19 TGTGCCAGTAGTAAGACTGGGGAGACCCAGTACTTC CASSKTGETQYF
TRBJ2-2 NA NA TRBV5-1 TGCGCCAGCAGCTTCACAGCGGGGAACACCGGGGAGCTGTTTTTT CASSFTAGNTGELFF
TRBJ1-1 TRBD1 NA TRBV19 TGTGCCAGTAGTGCCGCGGGACAGAGCAACACTGAAGCTTTCTTT CASSAAGQSNTEAFF
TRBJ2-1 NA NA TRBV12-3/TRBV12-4 TGTGCCAGCAGCCCGAGGAGGCTCGAGCAGTTCTTC CASSPRRLEQFF
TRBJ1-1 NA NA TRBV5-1 TGCGCCAGCAGCTTATCCCAGGGCAGTTATGAAGCTTTCTTT CASSLSQGSYEAFF
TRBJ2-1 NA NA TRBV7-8 TGTGCCAGCAGCTTAGCGGGGCCGGTCTCCTACAATGAGCAGTTCTTC CASSLAGPVSYNEQFF
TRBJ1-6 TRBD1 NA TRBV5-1 TGCGCCAGCAGCTTGTCGGGACAGGGTTATTCACCCCTCCACTTT CASSLSGQGYSPLHF
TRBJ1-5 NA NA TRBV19 TGTGCCAGTAGACCCTTCGGGCAGCCCCAGCATTTT CASRPFGQPQHF
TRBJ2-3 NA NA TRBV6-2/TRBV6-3 TGTGCCAGCAGCATTCCAAGAGGTGGCACAGATACGCAGTATTTT CASSIPRGGTDTQYF
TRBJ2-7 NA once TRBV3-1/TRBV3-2 TGTGCCAGCAGCCAAGTCTACGAGGGCGAGCAGTACTTC CASSQVYEGEQYF
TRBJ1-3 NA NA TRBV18 TGTGCCAGCTCACCAAGACAGGACACTGGAAACACCATATATTTT CASSPRQDTGNTIYF
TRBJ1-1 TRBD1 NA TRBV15 TGTGCCACCAGCAGAGGGGGACAGAGACCCACTGAAGCTTTCTTT CATSRGGQRPTEAFF
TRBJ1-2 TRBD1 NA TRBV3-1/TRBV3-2 TGTGCCAGCAGCCCCACATCCGGGACAGAGACATATGGCTACACCTTC CASSPTSGTETYGYTF
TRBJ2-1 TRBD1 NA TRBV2 TGTGCCAGCAGTGCGAGCGGGACAGGGGTAAATGAGCAGTTCTTC CASSASGTGVNEQFF
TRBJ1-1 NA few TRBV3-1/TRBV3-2 TGTGCCAGCAGCCAAACCCTGTGGGCAGAAGCTTTCTTT CASSQTLWAEAFF